Below are 22 T cell receptor beta chains sequenced from a single sample in a study of identical twins (TCRdb year 2016). The receptor library was made with 5' RACE. The data were produced on an Illumina HiSeq 2000. The public reads were reprocessed in TCRdb via fastp at Q25 and MiXCR, keeping in-frame beta chains. Rows with one shared CDR3 protein collapse into an entry with the most common genes and DNA. Present in this sample are approximately 500,000 distinct CDR3 sequences, 20% to 30% of which were seen just once. Just under 3% of the sample comes from the top ten. These data are also associated with another study on T cells expressing NK-cell markers.

Sequencing was done on a sample of CD4+ T cells sorted from blood. The receptors originated from a woman between 18 and 29 years old in good health.

The chain joins TRBV20-1 to TRBJ1-5; D perhaps matches TRBD1 (5 bases). V dropped 6 bases and J dropped 3 bases, with 12 bases sitting between them. Germline V gene sequence: CDR1 DFQATT, CDR2 SNEGSKA (reference sequence). The CDR3 sequence is 13 residues long. The DNA for the CDR3 is TGCAGTGCAACAGACAGAATCAATCAGCCCCAGCATTTT. Protein sequence: CSATDRINQPQHF.

This clonotype was seen more than once but under ten times. V is TRBV5-1 and J is TRBJ1-3, with 8 bases identical to TRBD1. Germline V lookup: CDR1 SGHRS, CDR2 YFSETQ. This CDR3 has 13 amino acids. Trimming removed 6 bases from V and 2 bases from J; junction bases left unmatched: 1. This chain's CDR3 is CASKQGAGNTIYF. Here the CDR3 DNA reads TGCGCCAGCAAACAGGGGGCTGGAAACACCATATATTTT.

This chain joins TRBV10-1 and TRBJ2-1; the D gene is possibly TRBD2 (6 bases). The V end lost 5 bases, the J end lost 2 bases, and 13 bases lay between the germline ends. Germline values: CDR1 WNHNN, CDR2 SYGVQD (reference sequence). The CDR3 has 15 residues. CDR3 in DNA: TGCGCCAGCAGTCCACGGGAGAGCCCCTACAATGAGCAGTTCTTC. Translated: CASSPRESPYNEQFF.

V and J are TRBV7-9 and TRBJ2-4; D uncertain. The V end was cut by 2 bases, the J end by 2 bases, with 10 bases between. Germline CDR1 SEHNR, CDR2 FQNEAQ (reference sequence). This CDR3 is 15 amino acids long. This CDR3 reads CASSLSGVSKNIQYF. DNA of the CDR3: TGTGCCAGCAGCTTATCCGGAGTCTCCAAAAACATTCAGTACTTC. The full variable domain, in which reference TRBV7-9 and TRBJ2-4 provide the parts outside the CDR3, is DTGVSQNPRHKITKRGQNVTFRCDPISEHNRLYWYRQTLGQGPEFLTYFQNEAQLEKSRLLSDRFSAERPKGSFSTLEIQRTEQGDSAMYLCASSLSGVSKNIQYFGAGTRLSVL.

The chain is built from TRBV20-1 and TRBJ2-5, with unresolved D. Germline V gives CDR1 DFQATT, CDR2 SNEGSKA (reference sequence). The CDR3 is 12 residues long. Trimming pared 0 bases from V and 8 bases from J, leaving 10 bases between. The chain's CDR3 is CSARELASTQYF. The CDR3 coding sequence is TGCAGTGCTAGAGAACTCGCGTCTACCCAGTACTTC.

The gene calls are TRBV2 and TRBJ2-4; TRBD1 matches at 7 bases. V shed 9 bases and J 2 bases; nucleotides not matched to a gene: 13. The CDR3 is 16 residues long. CDR1 is SNHLY, CDR2 FYNNEI, per germline. In DNA form, the CDR3 reads TGTGCCAGGGACCCAGGGGGTGTCATCACCAAAAACATTCAGTACTTC. Translated: CARDPGGVITKNIQYF.

This clonotype appeared a single time. CDR3 residues: CASSQSGRYEQYF. The CDR3, as DNA: TGCGCCAGCAGTCAATCCGGCAGATACGAGCAGTACTTC. The chain joins TRBV23-1 to TRBJ2-7; D is ambiguous. TRBV23-1 is treated as an ORF (open reading frame) with a function not yet certain. V was shortened by 0 bases and J by 4 bases, with 7 bases between the two germline ends. The CDR3 runs to 13 residues.

This clonotype was counted ten times or more. The chain uses TRBV10-3 and TRBJ2-2, with 10 bases that match TRBD2. Trimming took 3 bases from V and 4 from J; bases not matched to a gene: 8. CDR1 ENHRY and CDR2 SYGVKD come from the germline V gene. The CDR3 consists of 17 residues. The CDR3 nucleotides are TGTGCCATCAGTGAACCCGTAGCGGGAGGTCGCACCGGGGAGCTGTTTTTT. The encoded protein is CAISEPVAGGRTGELFF.

This chain joins TRBV7-8 and TRBJ2-3, with TRBD2 identical over 8 bases. The germline gives CDR1 SGHVS, CDR2 FQNEAQ. This CDR3 spans 15 amino acids. The junction had 12 bases not matched to a gene; V was cut back by 7 bases and J by 6 bases. The CDR3 loop reads CASTNGGGPGDTQYF. The CDR3 DNA reads as TGTGCCAGCACCAACGGGGGGGGTCCCGGGGATACGCAGTATTTT.

This clonotype was detected ten times or more. The rearrangement links TRBV5-1 to TRBJ1-1; D may be TRBD1 (6 bases). The CDR3 is 17 amino acids. Trimming took off 0 bases at V and 1 base at J, with 16 bases between the two ends. The germline gives CDR1 SGHRS, CDR2 YFSETQ. The CDR3: CASSLVGGQKGNTEAFF. The CDR3 coding sequence is TGCGCCAGCAGCTTGGTAGGGGGGCAAAAGGGGAACACTGAAGCTTTCTTT.

The CDR3 DNA reads TGTGCCAGCAGCCGTCGGACTAGCGGGACGGGGGAGCTGTTTTTT. Translating it yields CASSRRTSGTGELFF. V usage is TRBV12-3 or TRBV12-4 and J usage is TRBJ2-2; the match to TRBD2 covers 12 bases. The CDR3 is made up of 15 amino acids. Trimming at V came to 6 bases and at J to 8 bases, leaving 7 bases not matched to a gene.

The chain is built from TRBV11-2 and TRBJ2-1; 8 nucleotides line up with TRBD2. The CDR3 has 14 residues. The V gene's germline CDR1 is SGHAT and CDR2 FQNNGV. J gave up 8 bases and V 8 bases, and 11 bases lay outside the gene matches. The CDR3 DNA reads TGTGCCAGCGACGGGGGGGGCCTATCATATGAGCAGTTCTTC. Translation: CASDGGGLSYEQFF.

This clonotype was recorded a few times. The chain employs TRBV2 and TRBJ2-7; D remains unclear. There are 11 residues in the CDR3. Germline CDR1 reads SNHLY; CDR2 reads FYNNEI. The ends were cut back, 7 bases at V and 0 bases at J, with 4 bases in the middle. Here the CDR3 DNA reads TGTGCCAGCAAGGTCTCCTACGAGCAGTACTTC. Translation: CASKVSYEQYF. The whole variable domain, remainder taken from reference TRBV2 and TRBJ2-7, is EPEVTQTPSHQVTQMGQEVILRCVPISNHLYFYWYRQILGQKVEFLVSFYNNEISEKSEIFDDQFSVERPDGSNFTLKIRSTKLEDSAMYFCASKVSYEQYFGPGTRLTVT.

The chain is built from TRBV29-1 and TRBJ2-1; 12 positions match TRBD2. J lost 8 bases, V lost 5 bases, and 7 bases had no gene match. The germline V gene encodes CDR1 SQVTM and CDR2 ANQGSEA. The CDR3 is 14 residues long. CDR3 sequence reads: CSVHLAGGPHEQFF. CDR3 nucleotide sequence: TGCAGCGTTCACCTAGCGGGGGGGCCCCATGAGCAGTTCTTC.

DNA for the CDR3: TGCGCCAGCAGTGGCGGAGGGGCGATCGGGAACTACGAGCAGTACTTC. Its translation: CASSGGGAIGNYEQYF. The J gene is TRBJ2-7, the V gene TRBV10-1, with D possibly being TRBD2 (6 bases). Trimming took off 4 bases at V and 3 bases at J, with 19 bases between the two ends. Germline-derived CDR1 and CDR2 are WNHNN and SYGVQD (reference sequence). The CDR3 runs to 16 residues.

This clonotype came up a few times. The chain has TRBV5-1 and TRBJ2-1; D is unresolved. The CDR3 runs to 12 residues. The germline V gene has CDR1 SGHRS and CDR2 YFSETQ. V lost 5 bases, J lost 4 bases, and 7 bases lay in between. CDR3 region: CASSIVYNEQFF. CDR3 coding DNA: TGCGCCAGCAGTATAGTTTACAATGAGCAGTTCTTC.

This chain connects TRBV12-3 or TRBV12-4 to TRBJ1-2, with a possible D match to TRBD1 (6 bases). Trimming took off 3 bases at V and 4 bases at J, with 21 bases between the two ends. This CDR3 region has 17 residues. CDR3 sequence reads: CASSFARGNVWGYGYTF. In DNA, the CDR3 is TGTGCCAGCAGTTTCGCCAGGGGAAATGTTTGGGGCTATGGCTACACCTTC.

The chain couples TRBV19 to TRBJ1-3; 7 bases match TRBD1. The CDR3 spans 15 residues. V dropped 7 bases and J dropped 1; count of bases not matched to a gene: 7. Germline V lookup: CDR1 LNHDA, CDR2 SQIVND (reference sequence). Here the CDR3 reads CASTRQGLSGNTIYF. The CDR3 coding sequence is TGTGCCAGTACCCGACAGGGCTTGTCTGGAAACACCATATATTTT.

This chain links TRBV12-3 or TRBV12-4 with TRBJ2-5; D perhaps matches TRBD1 (6 bases). The length of the CDR3 is 18 residues. V lost 3 bases, J lost 5 bases, and 25 bases lay in between. The DNA for the CDR3 is TGTGCCAGCAGTTTCGGTCCCAGGGGCTTTGAGGGGATGGAGACCCAGTACTTC. It translates to CASSFGPRGFEGMETQYF.

V is TRBV27 and J is TRBJ2-1; D is perhaps TRBD2 (5 bases). Germline V lookup: CDR1 MNHEY, CDR2 SMNVEV (reference sequence). The ends were cut back, 5 bases at V and 3 bases at J, with 23 bases in the middle. The CDR3 contains 18 residues. The CDR3 DNA follows: TGTGCCAGCAGTCAGGCGTCTAGCCGACCCGGCAACTACAATGAGCAGTTCTTC. Protein: CASSQASSRPGNYNEQFF.

This clonotype was observed a few times. The chain is built from TRBV10-3 and TRBJ2-7, with TRBD1 identical over 9 bases. Germline values: CDR1 ENHRY, CDR2 SYGVKD. V was clipped by 3 bases and J by 2 bases; unmatched bases: 2. The CDR3 is made up of 14 amino acids. The CDR3 protein is CAISEGTGPYEQYF. CDR3 DNA sequence: TGTGCCATCAGTGAAGGGACAGGGCCCTACGAGCAGTACTTC.

This chain uses TRBV7-9 with TRBJ2-4; D possibly corresponds to TRBD1 (6 bases). Trimming shortened V by 5 bases and J by 2 bases, and 10 bases separated the two germline ends. This CDR3 has 14 residues. Germline loops: CDR1 SEHNR, CDR2 FQNEAQ (reference sequence). For the CDR3, the DNA is TGTGCCAGCAGCCAAACAGGGTCCAAAAACATTCAGTACTTC. It encodes CASSQTGSKNIQYF. Variable domain in full (rest from reference TRBV7-9 and TRBJ2-4): DTGVSQNPRHKITKRGQNVTFRCDPISEHNRLYWYRQTLGQGPEFLTYFQNEAQLEKSRLLSDRFSAERPKGSFSTLEIQRTEQGDSAMYLCASSQTGSKNIQYFGAGTRLSVL.